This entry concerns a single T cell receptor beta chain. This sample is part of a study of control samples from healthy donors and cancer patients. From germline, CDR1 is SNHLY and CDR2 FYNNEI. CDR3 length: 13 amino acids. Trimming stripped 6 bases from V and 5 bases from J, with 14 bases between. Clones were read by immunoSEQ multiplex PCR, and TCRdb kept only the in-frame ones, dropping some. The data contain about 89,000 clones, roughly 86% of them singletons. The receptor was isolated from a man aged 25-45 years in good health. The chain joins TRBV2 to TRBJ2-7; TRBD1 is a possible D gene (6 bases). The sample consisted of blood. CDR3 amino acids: CASSAGDVNEQYF. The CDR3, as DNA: TGTGCCAGCAGCGCAGGGGACGTGAACGAGCAGTACTTC.